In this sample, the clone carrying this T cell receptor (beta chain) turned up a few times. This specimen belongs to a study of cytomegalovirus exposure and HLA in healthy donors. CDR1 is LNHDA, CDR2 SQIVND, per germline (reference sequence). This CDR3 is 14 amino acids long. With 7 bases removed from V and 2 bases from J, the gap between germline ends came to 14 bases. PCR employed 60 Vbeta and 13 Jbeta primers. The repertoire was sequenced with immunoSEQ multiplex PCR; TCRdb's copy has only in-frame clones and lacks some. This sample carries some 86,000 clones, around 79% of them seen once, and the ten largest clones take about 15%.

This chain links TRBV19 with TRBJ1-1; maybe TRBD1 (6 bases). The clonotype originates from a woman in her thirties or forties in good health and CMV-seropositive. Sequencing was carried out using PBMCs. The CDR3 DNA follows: TGTGCCAGTAACCTGGACAGCCTAAACACTGAAGCTTTCTTT. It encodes CASNLDSLNTEAFF.